This TCR beta chain was obtained from a study of OX40 agonist ivuxolimab in advanced cancers. In the study overall: Previous treatment with anti-PD-1, anti-PD-L1 or anti-CTLA-4 therapy was allowed; under 50% had received some. Findings and caveats of the study: CD4+ T cells averaged fewer expanded clones than CD8+ T cells. Some nonresponders also had low normalized T-cell clonal expansion. Near-lowest levels of clonal expansion characterized partial responders at 0.1-3.0 mg/kg.

The method was immunoSEQ multiplex PCR; TCRdb's version includes in-frame clones alone and lacks a portion of them. This sample yields some 62,000 clones, of which approximately 89% are seen a single time; 12% belongs to the top ten. As concerns this clone: Its specificity is not known.

Germline lookup yields CDR1 MNHEY and CDR2 SMNVEV (reference sequence). The CDR3 has 15 amino acids. Trimming took 2 bases from V and 3 from J, leaving 11 bases between them. The starting material was CD4+ or CD8+ T cells sorted from blood, obtained in a trial of the OX40 agonist ivuxolimab. The TCR was taken from an adult with an advanced solid tumor such as melanoma, head and neck, liver or kidney cancer. This chain joins TRBV27 and TRBJ2-1, with D unclear. The CDR3 sequence is CASSLSQSIYNEQFF. The CDR3 DNA reads TGTGCCAGCAGTTTAAGTCAGAGCATCTACAATGAGCAGTTCTTC.